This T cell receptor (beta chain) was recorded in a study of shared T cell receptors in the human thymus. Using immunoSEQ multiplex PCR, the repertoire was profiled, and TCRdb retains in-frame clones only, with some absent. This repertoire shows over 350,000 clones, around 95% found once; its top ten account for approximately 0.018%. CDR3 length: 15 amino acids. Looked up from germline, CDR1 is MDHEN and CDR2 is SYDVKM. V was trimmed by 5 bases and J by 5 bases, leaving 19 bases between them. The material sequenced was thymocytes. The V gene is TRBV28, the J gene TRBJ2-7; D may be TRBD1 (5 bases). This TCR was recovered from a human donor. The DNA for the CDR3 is TGTGCCAGCAGTCCGATCGGGCCCCAGGGTGACGAGCAGTACTTC. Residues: CASSPIGPQGDEQYF.